Following are 2 T cell receptor beta chains from one sample sequenced in a study of CD4 T cells in relation to SARS-CoV-2 and coronaviruses. The antigens of these receptors remain unknown. TCRdb's table, derived via immunoSEQ multiplex PCR, lists solely in-frame clones and lacks some. The repertoire holds about 21,000 clones, over 60% seen once, with around 15% in the top ten. Before the COVID-19 pandemic, during about 2011-2019, CD4+ T cells were taken from unexposed donors. The cells were cultured for over eight days before CD4+ T cells were isolated. Sequencing input: CD4+ T cells from PBMCs, cultured in vitro. These receptors originate from a human donor in good health.

This chain links TRBV5-4 with TRBJ1-1; a possible D gene is TRBD1 (6 bases). The V end lost 0 bases, the J end lost 2 bases, and 11 bases lay between the germline ends. The germline V gene encodes CDR1 SGHNT and CDR2 YYREEE (reference sequence). The CDR3 loop spans 15 amino acids. The CDR3 spells CASSLGQGYNTEAFF. Here the CDR3 DNA reads TGTGCCAGCAGCTTGGGTCAGGGGTACAACACTGAAGCTTTCTTT.

This clone was seen a handful of times. V and J are TRBV18 and TRBJ2-2, with D unclear. There are 12 residues in the CDR3. V was trimmed by 2 bases and J by 6 bases, leaving 4 bases between them. In germline, CDR1 is KGHSH, CDR2 LQKENI. In DNA, the CDR3 is TGTGCCAGCTCACCATATTCCGGGGAGCTGTTTTTT. Its protein product is CASSPYSGELFF.